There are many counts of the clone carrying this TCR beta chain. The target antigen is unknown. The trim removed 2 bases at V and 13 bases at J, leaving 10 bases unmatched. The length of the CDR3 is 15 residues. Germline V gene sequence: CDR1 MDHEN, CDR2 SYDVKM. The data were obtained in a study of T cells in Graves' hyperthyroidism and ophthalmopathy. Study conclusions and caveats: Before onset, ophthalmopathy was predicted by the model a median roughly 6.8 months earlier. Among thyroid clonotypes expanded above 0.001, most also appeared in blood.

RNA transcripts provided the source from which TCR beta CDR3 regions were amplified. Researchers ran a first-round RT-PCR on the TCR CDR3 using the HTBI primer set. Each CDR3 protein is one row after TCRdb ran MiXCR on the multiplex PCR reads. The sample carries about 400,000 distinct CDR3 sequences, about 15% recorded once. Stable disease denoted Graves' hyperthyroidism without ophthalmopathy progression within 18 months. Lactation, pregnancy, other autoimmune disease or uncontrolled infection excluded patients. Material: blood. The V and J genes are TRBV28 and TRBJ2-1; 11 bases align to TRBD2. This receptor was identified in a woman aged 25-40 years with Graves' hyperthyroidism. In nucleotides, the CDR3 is TGTGCCAGCAGTTTACTCCTAGCGGGAGGCGGGGAACAGTTCTTC. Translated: CASSLLLAGGGEQFF.